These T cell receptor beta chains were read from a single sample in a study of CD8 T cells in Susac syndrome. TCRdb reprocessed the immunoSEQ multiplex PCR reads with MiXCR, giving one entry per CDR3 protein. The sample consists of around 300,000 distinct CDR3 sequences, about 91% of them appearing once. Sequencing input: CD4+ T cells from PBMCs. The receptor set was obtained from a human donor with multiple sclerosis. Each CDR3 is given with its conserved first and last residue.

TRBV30	CARGLAGTYEQYF
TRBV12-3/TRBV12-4	CASTRTASQETQYF
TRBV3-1	CASSQVLDTGELFF
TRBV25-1	CASSEYGHSTNTEAFF
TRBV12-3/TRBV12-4	CASSRGGASYEQYF
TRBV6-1	CASSPPGGGTEAFF
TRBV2	CASSPSRANEKLFF
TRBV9	CASSPGTAGYGYTF
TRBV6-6	CASSYSRGGYNEQFF
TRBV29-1	CSVGTGDGLFF
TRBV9	CASSVLAGGRNGELFF
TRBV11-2	CASSLDRGFGYTF
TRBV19	CASTSGTADTYEQYF
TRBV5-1	CASTPRVGGGTDTQYF
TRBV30	CAWGTTSLTKNIQYF
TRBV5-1	CASRSGWRSGDTEAFF
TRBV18	CASSPTAVATNEKLFF
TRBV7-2	CASSFRGTYEQYF
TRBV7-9	CASSLAGRHAEELFF
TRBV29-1	CSVVRPGGYGYTF
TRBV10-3	CATGGETDTQYF
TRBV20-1	CSAREDWVRGNTGELFF
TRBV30	CAWQLWGGNTIYF
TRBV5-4	CASSEGQTNEKLFF
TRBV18	CASSPVGRSSYEQYF
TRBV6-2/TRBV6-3	CASSYSRGGQPFTYEQYF
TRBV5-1	CASSGGLAGVFAEQFF
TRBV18	CASSPLAGNNEQFF
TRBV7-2	CASSQTGTGYEQYF
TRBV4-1	CASSHTQGPRGRNQPQHF
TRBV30	CAWREPENTEAFF
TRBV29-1	CSVGDRYNQPQHF
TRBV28	CASTPLTGGEGEQFF
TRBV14	CASSQQDASGYTF
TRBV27	CASSLMSPGGGGYGYTF
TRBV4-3	CASSQRTSGSSYNEQFF
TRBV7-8	CASSLMWQTTDTQYF
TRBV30	CAWSAGTTGELFF
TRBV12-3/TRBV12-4	CASSALRTSFYEQYF
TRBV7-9	CASQRTSGTTYNEQFF
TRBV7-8	CASSLEQGRTEAFF
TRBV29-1	CSVSAGAAVEQYF
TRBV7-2	CASSLLFSSEQYF
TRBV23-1	CASSQSGTASSTDTQYF
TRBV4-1	CASSQELETQYF
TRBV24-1	CATSDSGTGVYEQYF
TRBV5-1	CASSLVPAGTDTGELFF
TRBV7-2	CASSLQTSGSADTQYF
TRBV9	CASMRDWGGELFF
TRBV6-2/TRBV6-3	CASSYPIRSDRISSYEQYF
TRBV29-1	CSVARSGGNEQFF
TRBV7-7	CASSSGGGPSTGELFF
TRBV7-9	CASSLVRDRGRVGTQYF
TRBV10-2	CASRGPTEAFF
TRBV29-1	CSGLQVIETQYF